Each of the 16 T cell receptor beta chains below was sequenced from the same sample in a study of blood T cell repertoires in COVID-19. Here immunoSEQ multiplex PCR was the method, and the copy in TCRdb shows in-frame clones only, minus some. Among nearly 15,000 clones, 89% were seen once, and the ten largest hold roughly 2.8%. Sequenced material: peripheral blood. The source is a human donor in a cohort sampled during active COVID-19.

V gene TRBV7-2 combines with J gene TRBJ2-5; TRBD1 matches at 9 bases. The V gene's germline CDR1 is SGHTA and CDR2 FQGNSA. J lost 7 bases, V lost 4 bases, and 4 bases had no gene match. This CDR3 spans 13 amino acids. The CDR3 loop is CASSYGTGRTQYF. The CDR3 nucleotides are TGTGCCAGCAGCTACGGGACAGGGCGGACCCAGTACTTC.

J is TRBJ2-4 and V is TRBV9, with 7 bases that match TRBD2. The V gene's germline CDR1 is SGDLS and CDR2 YYNGEE. The CDR3 sequence is 19 residues long. Losses at the gene ends were 4 bases for V and 0 bases for J; bases not matched to a gene: 16. For the CDR3, the DNA is TGTGCCAGCAGCCCGGTGGTGGGAGGGTTAAGCTTAGCCAAAAACATTCAGTACTTC. Its translation: CASSPVVGGLSLAKNIQYF.

There are a few counts of this clone. The V call is TRBV7-2, the J call TRBJ2-2, with 9 bases identical to TRBD2. V shed 1 base, J shed 4 bases, and the junction held 4 bases outside the gene matches. From germline, CDR1 is SGHTA and CDR2 FQGNSA. The CDR3 loop spans 16 amino acids. Written as DNA, the CDR3 is TGTGCCAGCAGCTTAGAAAGCGGGGGGAGCACCGGGGAGCTGTTTTTT. It translates to CASSLESGGSTGELFF.

The rearrangement links TRBV9 to TRBJ1-1; D is possibly TRBD1 (5 bases). This CDR3 spans 15 amino acids. V was pared by 4 bases and J by 7 bases, with 20 bases between. Germline lookup yields CDR1 SGDLS and CDR2 YYNGEE. CDR3 residues: CASSPGGWGKLEAFF. CDR3 nucleotides: TGTGCCAGCAGCCCAGGTGGGTGGGGCAAACTTGAAGCTTTCTTT. Looking up the rest from reference TRBV9 and TRBJ1-1 gives the full variable domain: DSGVTQTPKHLITATGQRVTLRCSPRSGDLSVYWYQQSLDQGLQFLIQYYNGEERAKGNILERFSAQQFPDLHSELNLSSLELGDSALYFCASSPGGWGKLEAFFGQGTRLTVV.

The chain links TRBV29-1 to TRBJ2-7; D uncertain. Trimming left V 4 bases short and J 0 bases short, with 10 bases between. The CDR3 loop spans 13 amino acids. From germline, CDR1 is SQVTM and CDR2 ANQGSEA. For the CDR3, the DNA is TGCAGCGTTGCCGGGTCCCCCTCCTACGAGCAGTACTTC. Translation: CSVAGSPSYEQYF.

This sequence joins TRBV7-2 and TRBJ2-7, with a tentative D call TRBD1 (6 bases). V was cut by 5 bases and J by 12 bases, with 14 bases left in between. Germline CDR1 reads SGHTA; CDR2 reads FQGNSA. The CDR3 totals 11 residues. This CDR3 is CASSPTGSLYF. The DNA of the CDR3 is TGTGCCAGCAGCCCCACAGGGAGCCTGTACTTC.

The chain recombines TRBV6-4 with TRBJ1-1, with TRBD1 matching over 8 bases. V was clipped by 7 bases and J by 10 bases; unmatched bases: 5. The CDR3 totals 11 residues. Germline CDR1 and CDR2: MRHNA and SNTAGT. The CDR3 sequence is CASTDRGRAFF. In DNA form, the CDR3 reads TGTGCCAGCACAGACAGGGGTAGAGCTTTCTTT.

This rearrangement joins TRBV10-2 to TRBJ1-1, with D perhaps TRBD1 (6 bases). V was clipped by 6 bases and J by 10 bases, with 12 bases between them. Per germline, CDR1 WSHSY and CDR2 SAAADI. The CDR3 length is 11 residues. As DNA, the CDR3 is TGCGCCAGCAGCCTTCAGGGGCGAGCTTTCTTT. Translated: CASSLQGRAFF.

This chain links TRBV6-7 with TRBJ1-1; no reliable D call. TRBV6-7 is treated as an ORF (open reading frame) with a function not yet certain. Trimming left V 8 bases short and J 1 base short, with 17 bases between. This CDR3 spans 15 amino acids. The CDR3 DNA follows: TGTGCCAGCCTCCGTAATGGAGAGGCGAACACTGAAGCTTTCTTT. Translated, it gives CASLRNGEANTEAFF.

As to this clone: The limits of the CDR3 on the DNA are not certain, so only TCRdb's listed CDR3 is given. The V gene is TRBV19, the J gene TRBJ1-2; TRBD1, the table's D call, lacks a check against the DNA. Germline V gives CDR1 LNHDA, CDR2 SQIVND (reference sequence). The CDR3 length is 15 residues, termini included. CDR3: CASSILADRLYGYTF.

This clone was picked up one time. The chain employs TRBV18 and TRBJ2-2; 7 bases are a match to TRBD1. Trimming at V came to 5 bases and at J to 0 bases, leaving 3 bases not matched to a gene. The CDR3 sequence is 15 residues long. Germline V gene data show CDR1 as KGHSH and CDR2 as LQKENI. The CDR3 is CASSSDRTNTGELFF. CDR3 bases: TGTGCCAGCTCATCGGACAGGACGAACACCGGGGAGCTGTTTTTT. Full variable domain (outside the CDR3, taken from reference TRBV18 and TRBJ2-2): NAGVMQNPRHLVRRRGQEARLRCSPMKGHSHVYWYRQLPEEGLKFMVYLQKENIIDESGMPKERFSAEFPKEGPSILRIQQVVRGDSAAYFCASSSDRTNTGELFFGEGSRLTVL.

The chain is built from TRBV5-5 and TRBJ1-2; 10 bases fit TRBD1. CDR1 and CDR2 from the germline V gene are SGHKS and YYEKEE (reference sequence). The CDR3 consists of 14 residues. With 4 bases clipped from V and 5 bases from J, the junction kept 5 bases outside the gene matches. CDR3 sequence: CASSRDRGLYGYTF. The CDR3, as DNA: TGTGCCAGCAGCAGAGACAGGGGGCTTTATGGCTACACCTTC.

The chain combines TRBV5-1 with TRBJ1-1; tentatively, D is TRBD1 (5 bases). The germline gives CDR1 SGHRS, CDR2 YFSETQ. The V and J ends lost 0 bases and 6 bases respectively, with 6 bases between them. The CDR3 runs to 12 residues. The CDR3 protein is CASSLEGPEAFF. In DNA, the CDR3 is TGCGCCAGCAGCTTGGAGGGGCCTGAAGCTTTCTTT.

The chain has TRBV27 and TRBJ2-1; D not certain. The CDR3 has 14 residues. Trimming stripped 0 bases from V and 7 bases from J, with 10 bases between. Germline-derived CDR1 and CDR2 are MNHEY and SMNVEV (reference sequence). The CDR3 loop reads CASSLSADWNEQFF. The CDR3 DNA reads as TGTGCCAGCAGTTTATCGGCAGACTGGAATGAGCAGTTCTTC.

The V and J genes are TRBV2 and TRBJ1-1, with a possible D match to TRBD1 (5 bases). CDR3 length equals 13 residues. Germline V gene lookup returns CDR1 SNHLY and CDR2 FYNNEI. Trimming left V 6 bases short and J 7 bases short, with 15 bases between. CDR3 DNA sequence: TGTGCCAGCAGAAAAGGGGAGGAGGGTGAAGCTTTCTTT. This translates into CASRKGEEGEAFF.

The chain recombines TRBV19 with TRBJ1-1, with TRBD1 matching over 7 bases. Trimming took 6 bases from V and 1 from J; bases not matched to a gene: 5. CDR3 length: 14 amino acids. Germline V gives CDR1 LNHDA, CDR2 SQIVND (reference sequence). This chain's CDR3 is CASRKRTGNTEAFF. For the CDR3, the DNA is TGTGCCAGTAGGAAACGGACAGGGAACACTGAAGCTTTCTTT.